The 20 T cell receptor beta chains below come from one sample, sequenced in a study of T cells in Graves' hyperthyroidism and ophthalmopathy (dated by TCRdb to about 2019). The library was prepared using multiplex PCR. TCRdb lists the instrument as Illumina HiSeq 2000. The TCR beta CDR3 regions were amplified from the RNA transcripts. The first round of RT-PCR for the TCR CDR3 was performed with the HTBI primer set and the Qiagen OneStep RT-PCR kit. TCRdb's own reprocessing of the public reads used fastp at Q25 and MiXCR and kept productive beta chains. Each entry merges the rows of one CDR3 protein and shows their most common DNA and genes. A total of about 560,000 distinct CDR3 sequences appear in this sample, 12% to 15% of them only once. In total, the top ten clones hold around 13% of the sample. Sequencing was performed on blood. These receptors originate from a middle-aged woman with Graves' hyperthyroidism.

The table lists this clonotype with a few counts. This sequence joins TRBV9 and TRBJ2-2; 11 bases align to TRBD1. The germline V gene has CDR1 SGDLS and CDR2 YYNGEE. This CDR3 contains 18 residues. The trim removed 3 bases at V and 5 bases at J, leaving 12 bases unmatched. CDR3 nucleotide sequence: TGTGCCAGCAGCGACCCTCTCTGGGACAGGGGGGGTACCGGGGAGCTGTTTTTT. It yields the protein CASSDPLWDRGGTGELFF.

Many counts were recorded for this clonotype. The chain is built from TRBV7-8 and TRBJ2-1; 10 bases are shared with TRBD1. J gave up 7 bases and V 3 bases, and 3 bases lay outside the gene matches. CDR3 length: 14 residues. Germline V gives CDR1 SGHVS, CDR2 FQNEAQ. The CDR3 coding sequence is TGTGCCAGCAGCTTCCGGGACAGGGGTAATGAGCAGTTCTTC. Amino acid sequence: CASSFRDRGNEQFF.

This clonotype was seen many times. V and J are TRBV29-1 and TRBJ2-5; 9 bases agree with TRBD2. Germline V gene lookup returns CDR1 SQVTM and CDR2 ANQGSEA. V shed 7 bases, J shed 5 bases, and the junction held 11 bases outside the gene matches. This CDR3 contains 14 residues. CDR3 sequence: CSAHGIAGVETQYF. For the CDR3, the DNA is TGCAGCGCCCATGGGATAGCGGGAGTTGAGACCCAGTACTTC.

The genes are TRBV2 and TRBJ1-2; 8 positions agree with TRBD1. Looked up from germline, CDR1 is SNHLY and CDR2 is FYNNEI. V was pared by 3 bases and J by 8 bases, with 5 bases of the junction left unmatched. The CDR3 runs to 13 residues. CDR3 in amino acids: CASSDGQGMGYTF. In DNA, the CDR3 is TGTGCCAGCAGTGATGGACAGGGTATGGGCTACACCTTC.

This clonotype has a count of ten or more. The genes are TRBV27 and TRBJ2-1; D possibly corresponds to TRBD2 (6 bases). The CDR3 covers 14 residues. Trimming cost V 2 bases and J 4 bases, with 9 bases left between them. Per germline, CDR1 MNHEY and CDR2 SMNVEV (reference sequence). Written as DNA, the CDR3 is TGTGCCAGCAGTTTACCTGGGGGGTACAATGAGCAGTTCTTC. Protein product: CASSLPGGYNEQFF.

The chain employs TRBV29-1 and TRBJ1-2; D is perhaps TRBD1 (5 bases). Looked up from germline, CDR1 is SQVTM and CDR2 is ANQGSEA. V gave up 0 bases and J gave up 4 bases, with 15 bases separating them. The CDR3 extends over 15 amino acids. The CDR3 loop reads CSVEDLFREVYGYTF. The CDR3 DNA follows: TGCAGCGTTGAAGATCTTTTCAGGGAGGTCTATGGCTACACCTTC.

The gene calls are TRBV2 and TRBJ2-2; 10 nucleotides line up with TRBD2. Per the germline V gene, CDR1 is SNHLY and CDR2 is FYNNEI. The CDR3 has 17 residues. J gave up 5 bases and V 3 bases, and 9 bases lay outside the gene matches. CDR3 sequence: CASSDPSGRADTGELFF. In DNA, the CDR3 is TGTGCCAGCAGTGACCCCAGCGGGAGGGCGGATACCGGGGAGCTGTTTTTT.

This clonotype has a handful of counts. CDR3 in amino acids: CASSSDTLNSMNTEAFF. In DNA form, the CDR3 reads TGTGCCAGCAGCTCCGACACCTTAAACTCCATGAACACTGAAGCTTTCTTT. The chain has TRBV5-5 and TRBJ1-1, with D uncertain. The CDR3 has 17 amino acids. Germline V lookup: CDR1 SGHKS, CDR2 YYEKEE (reference sequence). The ends were cut back, 3 bases at V and 0 bases at J, with 18 bases in the middle.

In regard to this clonotype: With a much larger clone just one base away, this may be a read error. The rearrangement links TRBV7-2 to TRBJ2-3; D is possibly TRBD1 (5 bases). Germline values: CDR1 SGHTA, CDR2 FQGNSA. The CDR3 has 16 residues. The CDR3: CASSFKIAESTGTQYF. In DNA, the CDR3 is TGTGCCAGCAGCTTCAAAATAGCAGAAAGCACAGGTACGCAGTATTTT.

This clonotype has at least ten counts. The gene calls are TRBV28 and TRBJ2-7; D possibly uses TRBD1 or TRBD2 (5 bases each). This CDR3 has 12 amino acids. Germline V gene data show CDR1 as MDHEN and CDR2 as SYDVKM. Trimming took 7 bases from V and 2 from J, leaving 9 bases between them. For the CDR3, the DNA is TGTGCCAGCATGAGGGGTACCTACGAGCAGTACTTC. Protein: CASMRGTYEQYF.

In this sample, this clonotype turned up a few times. This chain links TRBV3-1 with TRBJ2-2; TRBD1 aligns across 8 bases. CDR1 and CDR2 (germline): LGHDT, YNNKEL (reference sequence). V dropped 4 bases and J dropped 7; count of bases not matched to a gene: 5. The CDR3 is 14 residues long. In DNA, the CDR3 is TGTGCCAGCAGCCTACAGGGGGAGCACGGGGAGCTGTTTTTT. Translated: CASSLQGEHGELFF.

This clonotype was counted only a few times. Just one base apart from a much larger clone, this may be a read error. The missing conserved phenylalanine or tryptophan at the end of this CDR3 makes a read error likely. The rearrangement links TRBV6-1 to TRBJ1-2; 7 bases align to TRBD1. After removal of 5 bases from V and 2 bases from J, the junction contained 8 bases not matched to a gene. The CDR3 has 15 amino acids. The germline CDR1 and CDR2 sequences are MNHNS and SASEGT. CDR3 amino acids: CASSPPGQINYGYTL. CDR3 DNA: TGTGCCAGCAGTCCGCCGGGACAGATCAACTATGGCTACACCCTC.

Many counts were recorded for this clonotype. V and J are TRBV12-3 or TRBV12-4 and TRBJ1-1; D gene unclear. This CDR3 contains 13 residues. Trimming took 7 bases from V and 1 from J, leaving 10 bases between them. The CDR3 reads CASTPGRNTEAFF. The CDR3 DNA reads as TGTGCCAGCACTCCGGGAAGGAACACTGAAGCTTTCTTT.

This clonotype was seen a handful of times. The chain employs TRBV4-1 and TRBJ2-6, with no clear D. The CDR3 covers 19 residues. V lost 0 bases and J 0 bases, leaving 15 bases between the germline ends. Germline V lookup: CDR1 MGHRA, CDR2 YSYEKL. The CDR3 protein is CASSQDILSVFSGANVLTF. The CDR3 DNA reads as TGCGCCAGCAGCCAAGATATCCTGTCAGTTTTCTCTGGGGCCAACGTCCTGACTTTC.

The table lists this clonotype with many counts. The chain has TRBV2 and TRBJ2-7, with D maybe TRBD1 (6 bases). The ends were cut back, 4 bases at V and 7 bases at J, with 17 bases in the middle. The CDR3 loop spans 14 amino acids. The V gene's germline CDR1 is SNHLY and CDR2 FYNNEI. The CDR3 loop is CASSGGPLASEQYF. In nucleotides, the CDR3 is TGTGCCAGCAGTGGGGGGCCCCTGGCGTCGGAGCAGTACTTC.

This clonotype turned up a few times. The chain uses TRBV9 and TRBJ1-6; TRBD1 agrees at 7 bases. CDR1 is SGDLS and CDR2 is YYNGEE in the germline V gene. V shed 3 bases, J shed 8 bases, and the junction held 8 bases outside the gene matches. CDR3 length: 15 residues. The CDR3 sequence: CASSARQGGDSPLHF. CDR3 nucleotides: TGTGCCAGCAGCGCACGACAGGGAGGAGATTCACCCCTCCACTTT.

In its sample, this clonotype was seen many times. V is TRBV29-1 and J is TRBJ2-1; D may be TRBD2 (6 bases). The CDR3 is 17 amino acids. V was clipped by 5 bases and J by 0 bases, with 20 bases between them. CDR1 is SQVTM, CDR2 ANQGSEA, per germline. The CDR3 DNA reads as TGCAGCGTTCCAGACTTACGGGAGTCCGCCTCCTACAATGAGCAGTTCTTC. Encoded protein: CSVPDLRESASYNEQFF.

This clonotype occurred a few times. V gene TRBV12-3 or TRBV12-4 combines with J gene TRBJ1-4; D is possibly TRBD1 (5 bases). Trimming cost V 6 bases and J 4 bases, with 18 bases left between them. The length of the CDR3 is 16 residues. The CDR3: CASSPLTGPNNEKLFF. The CDR3 nucleotides are TGTGCCAGCAGCCCATTGACGGGGCCAAATAATGAAAAACTGTTTTTT.

With respect to this clonotype: A much larger clone is a single base away; this may be a read error. The V and J genes are TRBV30 and TRBJ2-2, with 8 bases identical to TRBD1. Germline V lookup: CDR1 GTSNPN, CDR2 SVGIG (reference sequence). This CDR3 contains 14 residues. The V segment lost 4 bases and the J segment 6 bases; nucleotides outside the gene matches: 7. The CDR3 nucleotides are TGTGCCTGGAAGCGGACAGGGTTGGCCGGGGAGCTGTTTTTT. Encoded protein: CAWKRTGLAGELFF.

V and J are TRBV5-4 and TRBJ2-5; D perhaps matches TRBD1 (5 bases). The CDR3 has 14 amino acids. In germline, CDR1 is SGHNT, CDR2 YYREEE (reference sequence). V lost 4 bases to trimming and J lost 1 base, with 11 bases between them. The CDR3 DNA follows: TGTGCCAGCAGCACGAGACAGCTCCAAGAGACCCAGTACTTC. Translation gives CASSTRQLQETQYF.